These 21 T cell receptor beta chains were sequenced from one sample in a study of blood T cell repertoires in COVID-19. Method: immunoSEQ multiplex PCR; TCRdb's copy keeps in-frame clones and lacks some. Here the sample spans 95,000 to 110,000 clones, roughly 84% being singletons. The sample comprised peripheral blood. The receptors shown here come from a human donor in a cohort sampled during active COVID-19.

The chain is built from TRBV5-1 and TRBJ2-1, with a tentative D call TRBD1 (5 bases). CDR3 length equals 14 residues. CDR1 and CDR2 from the germline V gene are SGHRS and YFSETQ. Trimming removed 6 bases at V and 15 bases at J, with 25 bases between. CDR3 region: CASTAWGRGGVPFF. CDR3 nucleotides: TGCGCCAGCACCGCTTGGGGCCGAGGCGGCGTCCCGTTCTTC.

This chain connects TRBV27 to TRBJ2-7; TRBD2 might be the D (5 bases). V was pared by 5 bases and J by 3 bases, with 14 bases between. The CDR3 loop spans 14 amino acids. Germline CDR1 MNHEY, CDR2 SMNVEV (reference sequence). CDR3 sequence (DNA): TGTGCCAGCAGTGCCCCGGCGGGTGGCTACGAGCAGTACTTC. Translated, it gives CASSAPAGGYEQYF.

The V gene is TRBV18, the J gene TRBJ1-1; 7 bases are a match to TRBD1. The germline V gene has CDR1 KGHSH and CDR2 LQKENI. This CDR3 spans 14 amino acids. Germline trimming cut 4 bases from V and 1 base from J; bases unmatched to any gene: 3. In DNA, the CDR3 is TGTGCCAGCTCACTGGGACAGACGAACACTGAAGCTTTCTTT. This gives the protein CASSLGQTNTEAFF.

This clone was observed a few times. The chain carries TRBV23-1 and TRBJ1-6; 11 nucleotides align to TRBD1. TRBV23-1 is known as an ORF, though its function is uncertain. The CDR3 has 18 residues. The V gene end was trimmed by 0 bases and the J gene end by 9 bases; junction bases not matched to a gene: 10. Written as DNA, the CDR3 is TGCGCCAGCAGTCAATCGAAAAAGGGACAGGGGGGTGGTTCACCCCTCCACTTT. Protein sequence: CASSQSKKGQGGGSPLHF.

DNA for the CDR3: TGTGCCAGCAGCCAAGTGGGCAGCAATCAGCCCCAGCATTTT. Translation: CASSQVGSNQPQHF. The chain joins TRBV14 to TRBJ1-5; D remains ambiguous. With 1 base removed from V and 1 base from J, the gap between germline ends came to 5 bases. Germline V gene sequence: CDR1 SGHDN, CDR2 FVKESK. This CDR3 spans 14 amino acids.

The rearrangement links TRBV7-2 to TRBJ2-7; D unresolved. Germline lookup yields CDR1 SGHTA and CDR2 FQGNSA. Trimming removed 3 bases from V and 3 bases from J, with 3 bases in between. The CDR3 has 11 residues. Here the CDR3 DNA reads TGTGCCAGCAGCTTCCTCTACGAGCAGTACTTC. It encodes CASSFLYEQYF. The whole variable domain, filled in from reference TRBV7-2 and TRBJ2-7, reads GAGVSQSPSNKVTEKGKDVELRCDPISGHTALYWYRQSLGQGLEFLIYFQGNSAPDKSGLPSDRFSAERTGGSVSTLTIQRTQQEDSAVYLCASSFLYEQYFGPGTRLTVT.

This sequence joins TRBV4-1 and TRBJ1-4; 8 positions match TRBD1. The CDR3 length is 18 residues. Germline CDR1 and CDR2: MGHRA and YSYEKL. J gave up 6 bases and V 0 bases, and 12 bases lay outside the gene matches. The chain's CDR3 is CASSQERGGQGYHEKLFF. DNA for the CDR3: TGCGCCAGCAGCCAAGAAAGAGGCGGACAGGGCTACCATGAAAAACTGTTTTTT.

This chain uses TRBV5-1 with TRBJ1-2; no clear D gene. This CDR3 has 14 amino acids. V lost 0 bases and J lost 4, with 10 bases in between. Germline CDR1 is SGHRS and CDR2 is YFSETQ. CDR3 sequence (DNA): TGCGCCAGCAGCTTGGATGCCAGCGGCTATGGCTACACCTTC. As protein: CASSLDASGYGYTF.

With regard to this clone: Other DNA sequences of this sample code for an identical CDR3. The chain recombines TRBV7-2 with TRBJ1-5; a weak D match, TRBD1 (5 bases). The CDR3 is made up of 15 amino acids. Germline CDR1 is SGHTA and CDR2 is FQGNSA. V dropped 0 bases and J dropped 3 bases, with 9 bases sitting between them. DNA for the CDR3: TGTGCCAGCAGCTTAGCGGCAGGGTCCAATCAGCCCCAGCATTTT. Encoded protein: CASSLAAGSNQPQHF.

The V and J genes are TRBV7-2 and TRBJ2-1, with 7 bases matching TRBD2. The CDR3 totals 15 residues. The germline V gene has CDR1 SGHTA and CDR2 FQGNSA. V lost 6 bases and J lost 4; bases outside the gene matches: 9. In nucleotides, the CDR3 is TGTGCCAGCAGTTCCGGGACTACCCAATACAATGAGCAGTTCTTC. Translation gives CASSSGTTQYNEQFF. Full variable domain (outside the CDR3, taken from reference TRBV7-2 and TRBJ2-1): GAGVSQSPSNKVTEKGKDVELRCDPISGHTALYWYRQSLGQGLEFLIYFQGNSAPDKSGLPSDRFSAERTGGSVSTLTIQRTQQEDSAVYLCASSSGTTQYNEQFFGPGTRLTVL.

This clone came up once. This chain connects TRBV24-1 to TRBJ1-2, with D maybe TRBD1 (6 bases). V lost 10 bases and J lost 3, with 14 bases in between. The CDR3 extends over 13 amino acids. Germline CDR1 and CDR2: KGHDR and SFDVKD. CDR3 DNA: TGTGCCACTAACAGGGCAGGGGACTATGGCTACACCTTC. It specifies CATNRAGDYGYTF.

CDR3 loop: CASSSTGGARGGYTF. The CDR3 region has the DNA TGTGCCAGCAGCTCAACAGGGGGCGCGAGGGGTGGCTACACCTTC. V usage is TRBV28 and J usage is TRBJ1-2, with 9 bases aligning to TRBD1. Trimming at V came to 6 bases and at J to 7 bases, leaving 12 bases not matched to a gene. This CDR3 is 15 amino acids long. Germline CDR1 and CDR2: MDHEN and SYDVKM.

The chain joins TRBV19 to TRBJ1-1; 10 bases fit TRBD1. Trimming cost V 6 bases and J 2 bases; bases outside gene matches: 6. CDR1 is LNHDA and CDR2 is SQIVND in the germline V gene (reference sequence). There are 15 residues in the CDR3. The CDR3: CASSETGGANTEAFF. The CDR3 DNA follows: TGTGCCAGTAGCGAGACAGGGGGCGCAAACACTGAAGCTTTCTTT.

The chain links TRBV5-1 to TRBJ2-3; TRBD2 matches at 8 bases. Germline V gene lookup returns CDR1 SGHRS and CDR2 YFSETQ. The CDR3 length is 15 residues. V shed 4 bases, J shed 3 bases, and the junction held 7 bases outside the gene matches. The CDR3 sequence: CASSRLSGSTDTQYF. In DNA form, the CDR3 reads TGCGCCAGCAGCCGCCTGAGCGGGAGTACAGATACGCAGTATTTT. The full variable domain, rest sourced from reference TRBV5-1 and TRBJ2-3, is KAGVTQTPRYLIKTRGQQVTLSCSPISGHRSVSWYQQTPGQGLQFLFEYFSETQRNKGNFPGRFSGRQFSNSRSEMNVSTLELGDSALYLCASSRLSGSTDTQYFGPGTRLTVL.

This clone was detected a few times. This sequence joins TRBV7-8 and TRBJ1-5; D is ambiguous. Trimming shortened V by 2 bases and J by 3 bases, and 11 bases separated the two germline ends. The V gene's germline CDR1 is SGHVS and CDR2 FQNEAQ. The CDR3 covers 15 residues. In DNA form, the CDR3 reads TGTGCCAGCAGCTTAATGAACAGAAACAATCAGCCCCAGCATTTT. Translation: CASSLMNRNNQPQHF.

The V gene is TRBV12-5, the J gene TRBJ2-4; maybe TRBD1 (5 bases). CDR1 and CDR2 (germline): LGHNT, FRNRAP. CDR3 size: 14 residues. V gave up 1 base and J gave up 2 bases, with 6 bases separating them. The CDR3 nucleotides are TGTGCTAGTGGTTTGGACAGGCCCAAAAACATTCAGTACTTC. Translation gives CASGLDRPKNIQYF.

The chain links TRBV3-1 (or the pseudogene TRBV3-2) to TRBJ2-1, with TRBD1 as a possible D gene (6 bases). In germline, CDR1 is LGHDT, CDR2 YNNKEL (reference sequence). Trimming removed 4 bases at V and 3 bases at J, with 13 bases between. The CDR3 totals 15 residues. The CDR3, as DNA: TGTGCCAGCAGCCTAGACGAGGGGGACTACAATGAGCAGTTCTTC. The encoded protein is CASSLDEGDYNEQFF.

The sample holds a few counts of this clone. The chain joins TRBV28 to TRBJ2-5, with D possibly matching TRBD2 (6 bases). The CDR3 has 14 amino acids. V lost 6 bases, J lost 1 base, and 12 bases lay in between. The germline V gene has CDR1 MDHEN and CDR2 SYDVKM. DNA for the CDR3: TGTGCCAGCAGGGGGGGAGGTAGCCAAGAGACCCAGTACTTC. It is translated as CASRGGGSQETQYF.

This clone was observed a few times. The chain recombines TRBV5-1 with TRBJ2-5; 9 positions match TRBD1. The CDR3 spans 14 residues. In germline, CDR1 is SGHRS, CDR2 YFSETQ. Trimming took 3 bases from V and 2 from J; bases not matched to a gene: 2. The CDR3 reads CASSWTGEQETQYF. Here the CDR3 DNA reads TGCGCCAGCAGCTGGACAGGGGAACAAGAGACCCAGTACTTC.

The J gene is TRBJ1-3, the V gene TRBV6-2 or TRBV6-3; 7 nucleotides line up with TRBD1. The germline V gene encodes CDR1 MNHEY and CDR2 SVGEGT. The V segment lost 5 bases and the J segment 2 bases; nucleotides outside the gene matches: 6. This CDR3 comprises 15 residues. The CDR3 nucleotides read TGTGCCAGCAGTGACGGGACAGAAACTGGAAACACCATATATTTT. Its translation is CASSDGTETGNTIYF.

This clone was seen a single time. The chain recombines TRBV18 with TRBJ1-5; 8 bases match TRBD1. The V gene end was trimmed by 2 bases and the J gene end by 6 bases; junction bases not matched to a gene: 6. CDR1 is KGHSH and CDR2 is LQKENI in the germline V gene. The CDR3 covers 15 residues. The CDR3 DNA reads as TGTGCCAGCTCACCAAACCAGGGGGCTGGTCAGCCCCAGCATTTT. This translates into CASSPNQGAGQPQHF.